A selection of T cell receptor beta chains follows, all from one sample in a study of blood T cell repertoires in COVID-19. Here immunoSEQ multiplex PCR was the method, and the copy in TCRdb shows in-frame clones only, minus some. This sample carries around 220,000 clones, roughly 87% of them seen once, and the ten largest clones take over 6%. The sample consisted of PBMCs or T cells enriched from blood (not recorded which). Receptors were obtained from a woman aged 25 to 39 with acute COVID-19. Each CDR3 is given with its conserved first and last residue. The D gene is left open where the match is weak. Clone size, where shown, is once, few, many, or a class for clones that have expanded.

V gene: TRBV27
D gene: TRBD1
clone size: -
J gene: TRBJ1-3
CDR3 DNA: TGTGCCAGCAGCCGACAGGGGGCTCGTGGAAACACCATATATTTT
CDR3 protein: CASSRQGARGNTIYF

V gene: TRBV27
D gene: TRBD2
clone size: -
J gene: TRBJ2-5
CDR3 DNA: TGTGCCAGCACCTCCGGGGGGGCAGGGAGAAAAGAGACCCAGTACTTC
CDR3 protein: CASTSGGAGRKETQYF

V gene: TRBV27
D gene: -
clone size: -
J gene: TRBJ1-5
CDR3 DNA: TGTGCCAGCAGTTCGGGGGAAACGGGCAATCAGCCCCAGCATTTT
CDR3 protein: CASSSGETGNQPQHF

V gene: TRBV5-4
D gene: -
clone size: -
J gene: TRBJ2-7
CDR3 DNA: TGTGTCAGCAGCTCTACGGGGGTGGGCCTCTACGAGCAGTACTTC
CDR3 protein: CVSSSTGVGLYEQYF

V gene: TRBV7-2
D gene: TRBD2
clone size: -
J gene: TRBJ2-2
CDR3 DNA: TGTGCCAGCAGCGCGGGGACTAGCGGCGCCCGGGAGCTGTTTTTT
CDR3 protein: CASSAGTSGARELFF

V gene: TRBV6-2/TRBV6-3
D gene: -
clone size: -
J gene: TRBJ2-2
CDR3 DNA: TGTGCCAGCAGTTGGCGGGGGCCCAACACCGGGGAGCTGTTTTTT
CDR3 protein: CASSWRGPNTGELFF

V gene: TRBV30
D gene: -
clone size: once
J gene: TRBJ1-1
CDR3 DNA: TGTGCCTGGAGTATATCTTTTAACACTGAAGCTTTCTTT
CDR3 protein: CAWSISFNTEAFF

V gene: TRBV7-3
D gene: TRBD2
clone size: -
J gene: TRBJ2-5
CDR3 DNA: TGTGCCAGCAGCTTAGGGAGGGCGGAGACCCAGTACTTC
CDR3 protein: CASSLGRAETQYF

V gene: TRBV10-3
D gene: TRBD1
clone size: -
J gene: TRBJ1-2
CDR3 DNA: TGTGCCATCAGTGAGTCAAGGGGGACAGGGAGCGGCTACACCTTC
CDR3 protein: CAISESRGTGSGYTF

V gene: TRBV6-5
D gene: TRBD1
clone size: -
J gene: TRBJ2-3
CDR3 DNA: TGTGCCAGCAGCAGACAGGGACCCCGGGATACGCAGTATTTT
CDR3 protein: CASSRQGPRDTQYF

V gene: TRBV5-1
D gene: TRBD1
clone size: once
J gene: TRBJ1-4
CDR3 DNA: TGCGCCAGCAGCTTTCGGGGACAGGGAAAGGAAAAACTGTTTTTT
CDR3 protein: CASSFRGQGKEKLFF

V gene: TRBV30
D gene: -
clone size: once
J gene: TRBJ2-3
CDR3 DNA: TGTGCCTGGAGCGGCGGGAACCCCGGCTTAATAGATACGCAGTATTTT
CDR3 protein: CAWSGGNPGLIDTQYF

V gene: TRBV7-2
D gene: TRBD1
clone size: -
J gene: TRBJ2-5
CDR3 DNA: TGTGCCAGCAGCGAGGGGGCCCCCGGAGAGACCCAGTACTTC
CDR3 protein: CASSEGAPGETQYF

V gene: TRBV5-1
D gene: -
clone size: -
J gene: TRBJ2-6
CDR3 DNA: TGCGCCAGCAGCTCGAGAGGGTCTGGGGCCAACGTCCTGACTTTC
CDR3 protein: CASSSRGSGANVLTF

V gene: TRBV7-3
D gene: TRBD2
clone size: -
J gene: TRBJ2-2
CDR3 DNA: TGTGCCAGCAGCTTTGGGGCGGGAGAAACCGGGGAGCTGTTTTTT
CDR3 protein: CASSFGAGETGELFF

V gene: TRBV9
D gene: TRBD2
clone size: -
J gene: TRBJ2-3
CDR3 DNA: TGTGCCAGCAGCACGGGACTAGCGGGAAATACGCAGTATTTT
CDR3 protein: CASSTGLAGNTQYF

V gene: TRBV6-2/TRBV6-3
D gene: -
clone size: -
J gene: TRBJ1-4
CDR3 DNA: TGTGCCAGCAGTTTCGAGGAAAAACTGTTTTTT
CDR3 protein: CASSFEEKLFF

V gene: TRBV7-6
D gene: -
clone size: few
J gene: TRBJ2-3
CDR3 DNA: TGTGCCAGCAGCTTAGGCCTAGCAGTCACAGATACGCAGTATTTT
CDR3 protein: CASSLGLAVTDTQYF

V gene: TRBV2
D gene: -
clone size: -
J gene: TRBJ1-1
CDR3 DNA: TGTGCCACAACAGTGAACACTGAAGCTTTCTTT
CDR3 protein: CATTVNTEAFF

V gene: TRBV18
D gene: -
clone size: -
J gene: TRBJ2-3
CDR3 DNA: TGTGCCAGCTCACGTCCCGCAGATACGCAGTATTTT
CDR3 protein: CASSRPADTQYF

V gene: TRBV15
D gene: -
clone size: -
J gene: TRBJ2-7
CDR3 DNA: TGTGCCACCGGGTTGGGGGGGCTTTCCTACGAGCAGTACTTC
CDR3 protein: CATGLGGLSYEQYF

V gene: TRBV10-3
D gene: -
clone size: -
J gene: TRBJ2-2
CDR3 DNA: TGTGCCATCAAACAGGGACCGAACACCGGGGAGCTGTTTTTT
CDR3 protein: CAIKQGPNTGELFF

V gene: TRBV3-1/TRBV3-2
D gene: TRBD2
clone size: -
J gene: TRBJ2-7
CDR3 DNA: TGTGCCAGCAGCCAACGACTAGCGGGGGGTTTCGAGCAGTACTTC
CDR3 protein: CASSQRLAGGFEQYF

V gene: TRBV4-1
D gene: -
clone size: -
J gene: TRBJ1-1
CDR3 DNA: TGCGCCAGCAGCCAAGGGTGGGCTTCGAACACTGAAGCTTTCTTT
CDR3 protein: CASSQGWASNTEAFF

V gene: TRBV4-1
D gene: -
clone size: -
J gene: TRBJ1-1
CDR3 DNA: TGCGCCAGCAGCCAAGATCAGGGGAACACTGAAGCTTTCTTT
CDR3 protein: CASSQDQGNTEAFF

V gene: TRBV11-2
D gene: -
clone size: -
J gene: TRBJ2-1
CDR3 DNA: TGTGCCAGCAGCCCGCCCGGAGGACGGCGCAATGAGCAGTTCTTC
CDR3 protein: CASSPPGGRRNEQFF

V gene: TRBV5-4
D gene: -
clone size: -
J gene: TRBJ2-3
CDR3 DNA: TGTGCCAGCAGCTTGGTTCGGGGAATGACGTCAGATACGCAGTATTTT
CDR3 protein: CASSLVRGMTSDTQYF

V gene: TRBV18
D gene: -
clone size: -
J gene: TRBJ1-4
CDR3 DNA: TGTGCCAGCTCACCACCCGTGGTTCGAGGTAATGAAAAACTGTTTTTT
CDR3 protein: CASSPPVVRGNEKLFF

V gene: TRBV5-1
D gene: TRBD2
clone size: -
J gene: TRBJ2-5
CDR3 DNA: TGCGCCAGCAGCCTCGGTGAAGCGGGAGTCGAGACCCAGTACTTC
CDR3 protein: CASSLGEAGVETQYF

V gene: TRBV6-5
D gene: -
clone size: few
J gene: TRBJ1-3
CDR3 DNA: TGTGCCAGCAGCAGGGGAGGGGGGCCTGGAAACACCATATATTTT
CDR3 protein: CASSRGGGPGNTIYF

V gene: TRBV28
D gene: -
clone size: -
J gene: TRBJ2-6
CDR3 DNA: TGTGCCAGCAGTCTCGTGAGCTCTGGGGCCAACGTCCTGACTTTC
CDR3 protein: CASSLVSSGANVLTF

V gene: TRBV28
D gene: TRBD2
clone size: -
J gene: TRBJ2-6
CDR3 DNA: TGTGCCAGCACCTCAGGACTAGCGGGTAGCTCTGGGGCCAACGTCCTGACTTTC
CDR3 protein: CASTSGLAGSSGANVLTF

V gene: TRBV6-5
D gene: -
clone size: -
J gene: TRBJ1-4
CDR3 DNA: TGTGCCAGCAGCAAAGGGGTCGCAACTAATGAAAAACTGTTTTTT
CDR3 protein: CASSKGVATNEKLFF

V gene: TRBV18
D gene: TRBD1
clone size: -
J gene: TRBJ1-2
CDR3 DNA: TGTGCCAGCTCACCAGTGGACAGGGATCCGGCTAACTATGGCTACACCTTC
CDR3 protein: CASSPVDRDPANYGYTF

V gene: TRBV19
D gene: -
clone size: few
J gene: TRBJ1-2
CDR3 DNA: TGTGCCAGTAGTATTGAACTAAACCGTTATGGCTACACCTTC
CDR3 protein: CASSIELNRYGYTF

V gene: TRBV2
D gene: TRBD2
clone size: -
J gene: TRBJ2-5
CDR3 DNA: TGTGCCAGCACTCTTGGACTAGCGGGGGGGCTGGGAGAGACCCAGTACTTC
CDR3 protein: CASTLGLAGGLGETQYF

V gene: TRBV7-3
D gene: TRBD1
clone size: -
J gene: TRBJ1-1
CDR3 DNA: TGTGCCAGCAGCATGACAGGGGGCGTTAGGAGCACTGAAGCTTTCTTT
CDR3 protein: CASSMTGGVRSTEAFF

V gene: TRBV15
D gene: -
clone size: -
J gene: TRBJ1-3
CDR3 DNA: TGTGCCACCAGCGCGTCCTCTGGAAACACCATATATTTT
CDR3 protein: CATSASSGNTIYF

V gene: TRBV2
D gene: -
clone size: -
J gene: TRBJ2-2
CDR3 DNA: TGTGCCAGCACTCGGGACTCAAACACCGGGGAGCTGTTTTTT
CDR3 protein: CASTRDSNTGELFF

V gene: TRBV24-1
D gene: -
clone size: -
J gene: TRBJ2-7
CDR3 DNA: TGTGCCACCAGCGTCTATTCGAATCGGGGGGCGCAAGAGCAGTACTTC
CDR3 protein: CATSVYSNRGAQEQYF

V gene: TRBV5-4
D gene: -
clone size: -
J gene: TRBJ2-3
CDR3 DNA: TGTGCCAGCAGCTTGCCTAGCGGCACAGATACGCAGTATTTT
CDR3 protein: CASSLPSGTDTQYF

V gene: TRBV28
D gene: -
clone size: -
J gene: TRBJ1-5
CDR3 DNA: TGTGCCAGCCAGAGGAACAATCAGCCCCAGCATTTT
CDR3 protein: CASQRNNQPQHF

V gene: TRBV28
D gene: TRBD1
clone size: -
J gene: TRBJ1-4
CDR3 DNA: TGTGCCAGCACGGGACAGGGTTTTGAAAAACTGTTTTTT
CDR3 protein: CASTGQGFEKLFF

V gene: TRBV3-1/TRBV3-2
D gene: -
clone size: -
J gene: TRBJ1-2
CDR3 DNA: TGTGCCAGCAGCCAAGATACGGGGGTCTATGGCTACACCTTC
CDR3 protein: CASSQDTGVYGYTF

V gene: TRBV30
D gene: -
clone size: -
J gene: TRBJ2-7
CDR3 DNA: TGTGCCTGGAGTCTCATGAGGTCGAGCTCCTACGAGCAGTACTTC
CDR3 protein: CAWSLMRSSSYEQYF

V gene: TRBV19
D gene: TRBD2
clone size: -
J gene: TRBJ2-5
CDR3 DNA: TGTGCCAGTAGTTCTCTACTAGCGGGAGTTGGGGAGACCCAGTACTTC
CDR3 protein: CASSSLLAGVGETQYF

V gene: TRBV5-8
D gene: TRBD1
clone size: -
J gene: TRBJ2-3
CDR3 DNA: TGTGCCAGCAGCGAGACAGGGGGCAAGGCGGATACGCAGTATTTT
CDR3 protein: CASSETGGKADTQYF

V gene: TRBV5-1
D gene: TRBD2
clone size: -
J gene: TRBJ2-3
CDR3 DNA: TGCGCCAGCAGCTTGGCCGCGGGAGCCACAGATACGCAGTATTTT
CDR3 protein: CASSLAAGATDTQYF

V gene: TRBV5-4
D gene: -
clone size: once
J gene: TRBJ2-1
CDR3 DNA: TGTGCCAGCAGCTTGGATTTAGGGGAACCGTACAATGAGCAGTTCTTC
CDR3 protein: CASSLDLGEPYNEQFF